This T cell receptor beta chain was recovered during a study of T cells in Graves' hyperthyroidism and ophthalmopathy. Study information: Any treatment followed the collection of peripheral blood at initial diagnosis. General study findings and limits: Peripheral blood also featured most of the thyroid clonotypes expanded above 0.001.

Graves' hyperthyroidism showing no ophthalmopathy progression within 18 months was considered stable. The authors took PBMCs from 10 ml fresh peripheral blood. Trimming left V 1 base short and J 2 bases short, with 19 bases between. Germline lookup yields CDR1 SGHTS and CDR2 YDEGEE. CDR3 size: 17 residues. As concerns this clonotype: Its antigen is undetermined.

Using RNA transcripts as the source, TCR beta CDR3 regions were amplified. HTBI primers drove first-round RT-PCR of the TCR CDR3. TCRdb re-derived calls from the multiplex PCR reads in MiXCR, one entry per CDR3 protein. The sample holds about 620,000 distinct CDR3 sequences, roughly 16% seen once. This clonotype was sampled from a woman aged 25-40 years with Graves' hyperthyroidism. V and J are TRBV5-8 and TRBJ2-7; a possible D gene is TRBD1 (6 bases). Sequencing was performed on blood. The CDR3, as DNA: TGTGCCAGCAGCTTGAGTTCGGGAAGGGGGAACCCCTACGAGCAGTACTTC. It codes for CASSLSSGRGNPYEQYF.